This TCR beta chain derives from a study of cytomegalovirus exposure and HLA in healthy donors. The data were produced by immunoSEQ multiplex PCR, yet TCRdb's version contains in-frame clones alone and is incomplete. The sample comprises 150,000 or so clones, 75% to 90% of which are singletons, and about 9.9% rests with the top ten. Sequenced input: PBMCs. This receptor was taken from a woman younger than 30 in good health and CMV-seropositive.

As DNA, the CDR3 is TGTGCCAGCAGACGCCTCCCTAATACGCAGTATTTT. This codes for CASRRLPNTQYF. V gene TRBV6-5 combines with J gene TRBJ2-3; D gene ambiguous. This CDR3 contains 12 residues. The germline V gene has CDR1 MNHEY and CDR2 SVGAGI. V lost 6 bases and J 7 bases, leaving 11 bases between the germline ends.